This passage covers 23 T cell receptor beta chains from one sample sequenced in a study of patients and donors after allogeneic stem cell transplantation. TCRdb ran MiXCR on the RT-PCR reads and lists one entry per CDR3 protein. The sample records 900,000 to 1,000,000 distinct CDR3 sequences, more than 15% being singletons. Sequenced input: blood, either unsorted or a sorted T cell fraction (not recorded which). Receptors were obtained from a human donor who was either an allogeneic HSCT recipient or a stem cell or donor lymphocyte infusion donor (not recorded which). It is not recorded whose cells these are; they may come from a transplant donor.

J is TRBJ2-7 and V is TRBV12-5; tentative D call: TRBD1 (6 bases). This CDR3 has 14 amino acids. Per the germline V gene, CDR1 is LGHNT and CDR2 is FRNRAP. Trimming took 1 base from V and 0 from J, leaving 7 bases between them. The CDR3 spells CASGLGDNSYEQYF. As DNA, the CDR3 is TGTGCTAGTGGTTTGGGGGACAACTCCTACGAGCAGTACTTC.

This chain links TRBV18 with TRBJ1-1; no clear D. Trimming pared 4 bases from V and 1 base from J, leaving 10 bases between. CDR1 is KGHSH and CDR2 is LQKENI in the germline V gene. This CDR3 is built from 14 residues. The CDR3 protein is CASSQRSRNTEAFF. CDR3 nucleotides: TGTGCCAGCTCACAGAGGTCGAGGAACACTGAAGCTTTCTTT. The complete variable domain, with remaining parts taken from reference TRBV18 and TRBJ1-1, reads NAGVMQNPRHLVRRRGQEARLRCSPMKGHSHVYWYRQLPEEGLKFMVYLQKENIIDESGMPKERFSAEFPKEGPSILRIQQVVRGDSAAYFCASSQRSRNTEAFFGQGTRLTVV.

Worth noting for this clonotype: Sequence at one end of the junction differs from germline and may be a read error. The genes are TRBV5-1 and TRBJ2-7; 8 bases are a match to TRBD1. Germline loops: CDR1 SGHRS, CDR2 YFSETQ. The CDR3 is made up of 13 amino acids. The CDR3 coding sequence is TGCGCCAGCAACTTGGACAGGGACCACGAGCAGTACTTC. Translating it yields CASNLDRDHEQYF.

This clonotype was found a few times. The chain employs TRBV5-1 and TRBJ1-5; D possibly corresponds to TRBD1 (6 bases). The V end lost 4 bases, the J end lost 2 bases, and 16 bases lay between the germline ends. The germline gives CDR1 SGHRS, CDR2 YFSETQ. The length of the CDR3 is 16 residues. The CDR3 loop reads CASSPDSLTGNQPQHF. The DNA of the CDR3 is TGCGCCAGCAGCCCGGACAGCCTGACCGGCAATCAGCCCCAGCATTTT.

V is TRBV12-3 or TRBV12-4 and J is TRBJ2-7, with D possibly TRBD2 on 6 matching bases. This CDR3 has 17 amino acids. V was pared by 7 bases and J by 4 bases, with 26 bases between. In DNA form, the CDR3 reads TGTGCCAGCACCTCGGAGGGAGCGGGTTGGGACTTATACGAGCAGTACTTC. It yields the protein CASTSEGAGWDLYEQYF.

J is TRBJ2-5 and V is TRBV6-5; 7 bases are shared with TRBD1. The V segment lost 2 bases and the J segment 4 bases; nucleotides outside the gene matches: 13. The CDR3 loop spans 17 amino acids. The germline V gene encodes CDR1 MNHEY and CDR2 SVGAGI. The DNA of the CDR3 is TGTGCCAGCAGTTACACCAAATTCGACAGGGAACGAGAGACCCAGTACTTC. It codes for CASSYTKFDRERETQYF.

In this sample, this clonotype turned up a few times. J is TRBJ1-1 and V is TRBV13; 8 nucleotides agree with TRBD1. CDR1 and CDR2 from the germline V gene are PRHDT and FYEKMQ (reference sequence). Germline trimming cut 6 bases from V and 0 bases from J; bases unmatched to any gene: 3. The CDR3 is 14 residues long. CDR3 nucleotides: TGTGCCAGCAGGGCGACAGGGGTGAACACTGAAGCTTTCTTT. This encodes CASRATGVNTEAFF.

The DNA for the CDR3 is TGCAGTGCTAGAGCGGGGGGCCGAGGAAACACCATATATTTT. Residues: CSARAGGRGNTIYF. The gene calls are TRBV20-1 and TRBJ1-3; weak D call: TRBD1 (6 bases). V was trimmed by 1 base and J by 4 bases, leaving 11 bases between them. Germline loops: CDR1 DFQATT, CDR2 SNEGSKA (reference sequence). The CDR3 covers 14 residues.

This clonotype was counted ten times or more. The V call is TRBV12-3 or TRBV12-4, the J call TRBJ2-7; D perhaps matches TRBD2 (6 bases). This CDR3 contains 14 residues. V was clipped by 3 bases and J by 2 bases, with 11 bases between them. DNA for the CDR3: TGTGCCAGCAGTTTCGGGGGAGGAACCTACGAGCAGTACTTC. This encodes CASSFGGGTYEQYF.

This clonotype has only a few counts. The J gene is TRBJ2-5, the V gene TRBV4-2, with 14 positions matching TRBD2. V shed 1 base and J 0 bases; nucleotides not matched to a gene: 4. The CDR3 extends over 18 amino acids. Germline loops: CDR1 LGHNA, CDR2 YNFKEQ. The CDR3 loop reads CASSQVGLAGGNQETQYF. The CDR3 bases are TGTGCCAGCAGCCAAGTCGGACTAGCGGGGGGCAACCAAGAGACCCAGTACTTC.

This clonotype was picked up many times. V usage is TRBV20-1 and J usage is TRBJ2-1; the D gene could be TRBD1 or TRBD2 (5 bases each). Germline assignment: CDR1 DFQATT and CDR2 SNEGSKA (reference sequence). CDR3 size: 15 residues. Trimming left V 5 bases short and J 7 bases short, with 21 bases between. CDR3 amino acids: CSAESGTRVGNEQFF. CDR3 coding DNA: TGCAGTGCTGAGTCCGGGACGAGGGTAGGGAATGAGCAGTTCTTC.

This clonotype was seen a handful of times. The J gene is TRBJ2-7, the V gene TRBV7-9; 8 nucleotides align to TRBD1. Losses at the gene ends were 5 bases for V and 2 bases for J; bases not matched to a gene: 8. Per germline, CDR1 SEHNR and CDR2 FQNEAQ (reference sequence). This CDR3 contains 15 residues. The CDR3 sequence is CASSPRQGTTYEQYF. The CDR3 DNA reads TGTGCCAGCAGCCCCCGACAGGGGACGACCTACGAGCAGTACTTC.

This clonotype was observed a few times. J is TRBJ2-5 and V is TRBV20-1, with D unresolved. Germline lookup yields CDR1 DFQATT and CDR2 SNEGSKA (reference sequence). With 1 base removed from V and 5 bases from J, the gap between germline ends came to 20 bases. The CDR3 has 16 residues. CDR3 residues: CSARVPAPQLAETQYF. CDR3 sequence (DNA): TGCAGTGCTAGAGTACCCGCCCCCCAATTGGCCGAGACCCAGTACTTC.

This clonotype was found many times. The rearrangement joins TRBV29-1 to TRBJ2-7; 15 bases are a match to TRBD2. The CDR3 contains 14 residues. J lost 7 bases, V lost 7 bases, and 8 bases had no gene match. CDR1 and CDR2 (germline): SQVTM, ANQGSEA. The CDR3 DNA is TGCAGCGGGACTAGCGGGAGGGTTCCTGGGGAGCAGTACTTC. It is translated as CSGTSGRVPGEQYF.

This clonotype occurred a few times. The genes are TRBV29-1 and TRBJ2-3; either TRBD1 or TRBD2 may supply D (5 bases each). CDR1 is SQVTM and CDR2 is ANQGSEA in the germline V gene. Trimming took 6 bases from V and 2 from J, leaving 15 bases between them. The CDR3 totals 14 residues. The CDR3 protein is CSVESGTHTDTQYF. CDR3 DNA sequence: TGCAGCGTCGAATCCGGGACCCACACAGATACGCAGTATTTT.

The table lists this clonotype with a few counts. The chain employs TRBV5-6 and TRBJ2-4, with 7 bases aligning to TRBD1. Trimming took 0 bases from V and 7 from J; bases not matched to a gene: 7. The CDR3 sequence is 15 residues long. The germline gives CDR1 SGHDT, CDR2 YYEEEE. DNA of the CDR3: TGTGCCAGCAGCTTGGAGGGTCCCAGGGGGAACATTCAGTACTTC. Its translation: CASSLEGPRGNIQYF.

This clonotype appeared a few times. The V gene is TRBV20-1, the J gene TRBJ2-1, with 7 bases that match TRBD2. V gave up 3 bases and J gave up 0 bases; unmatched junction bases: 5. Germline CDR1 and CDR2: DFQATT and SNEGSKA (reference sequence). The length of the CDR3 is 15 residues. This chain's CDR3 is CSASTSASSYNEQFF. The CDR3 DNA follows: TGCAGTGCTAGCACTAGCGCTTCCTCCTACAATGAGCAGTTCTTC.

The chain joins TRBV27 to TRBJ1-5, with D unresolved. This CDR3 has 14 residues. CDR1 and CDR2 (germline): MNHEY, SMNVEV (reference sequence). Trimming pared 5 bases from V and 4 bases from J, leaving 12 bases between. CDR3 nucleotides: TGTGCCAGCAGTGCCAGACGGGGAAATCAGCCCCAGCATTTT. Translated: CASSARRGNQPQHF.

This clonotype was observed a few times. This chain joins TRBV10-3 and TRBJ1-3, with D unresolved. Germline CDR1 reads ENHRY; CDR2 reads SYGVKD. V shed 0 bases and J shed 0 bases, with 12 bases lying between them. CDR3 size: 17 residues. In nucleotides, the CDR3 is TGTGCCATCAGTGAGTCGAGAATACTGTTCTCTGGAAACACCATATATTTT. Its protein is CAISESRILFSGNTIYF.

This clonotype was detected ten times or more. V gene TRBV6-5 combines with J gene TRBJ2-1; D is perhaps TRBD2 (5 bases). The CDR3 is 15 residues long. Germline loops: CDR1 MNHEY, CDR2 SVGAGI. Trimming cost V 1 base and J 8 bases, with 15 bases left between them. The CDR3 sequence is CASSYFGDGGDEQFF. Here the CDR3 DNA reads TGTGCCAGCAGTTACTTCGGGGATGGCGGCGATGAGCAGTTCTTC.

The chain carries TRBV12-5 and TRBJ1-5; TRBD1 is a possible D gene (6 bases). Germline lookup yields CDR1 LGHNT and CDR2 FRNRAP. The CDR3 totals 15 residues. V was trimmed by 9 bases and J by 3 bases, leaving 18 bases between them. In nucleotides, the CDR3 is TGTGCTAGCTCCACAGGGATTCGAGACAATCAGCCCCAGCATTTT. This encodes CASSTGIRDNQPQHF.

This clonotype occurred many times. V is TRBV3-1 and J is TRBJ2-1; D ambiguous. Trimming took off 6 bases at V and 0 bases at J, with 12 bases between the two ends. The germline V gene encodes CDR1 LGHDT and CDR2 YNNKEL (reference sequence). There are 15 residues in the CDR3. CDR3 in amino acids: CASSRAPSSYNEQFF. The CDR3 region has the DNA TGTGCCAGCAGTCGAGCTCCTAGCTCCTACAATGAGCAGTTCTTC.

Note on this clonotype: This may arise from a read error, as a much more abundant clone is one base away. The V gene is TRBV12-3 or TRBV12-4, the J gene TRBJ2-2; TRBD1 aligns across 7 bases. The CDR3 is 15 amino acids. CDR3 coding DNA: TGTGCCAGCAGTGTTACAGGGGCGAACACCGGGAAGCTGTTTTTT. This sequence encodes CASSVTGANTGKLFF.